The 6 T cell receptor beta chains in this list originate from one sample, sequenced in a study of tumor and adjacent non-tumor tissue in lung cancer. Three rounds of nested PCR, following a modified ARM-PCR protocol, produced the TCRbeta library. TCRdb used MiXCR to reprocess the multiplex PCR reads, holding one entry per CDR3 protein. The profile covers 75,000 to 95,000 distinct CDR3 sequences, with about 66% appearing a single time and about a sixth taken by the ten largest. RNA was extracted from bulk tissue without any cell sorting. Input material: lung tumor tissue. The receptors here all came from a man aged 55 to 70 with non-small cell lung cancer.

CDR3 sequence (DNA): TGTGCCAGCAGTTTCGGGGTAGCCAGGAAGAACATTCAGTACTTC. The encoded protein is CASSFGVARKNIQYF. This sequence joins TRBV12-3 or TRBV12-4 and TRBJ2-4, with D maybe TRBD2 (5 bases). V shed 3 bases and J shed 7 bases, with 16 bases lying between them. The CDR3 loop spans 15 amino acids.

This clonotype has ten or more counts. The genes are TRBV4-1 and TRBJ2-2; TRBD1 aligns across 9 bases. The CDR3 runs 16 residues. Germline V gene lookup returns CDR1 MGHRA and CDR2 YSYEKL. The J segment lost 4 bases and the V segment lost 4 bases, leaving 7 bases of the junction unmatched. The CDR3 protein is CASSRGQGGGTGELFF. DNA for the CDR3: TGCGCCAGCAGCCGGGGACAGGGTGGGGGCACCGGGGAGCTGTTTTTT.

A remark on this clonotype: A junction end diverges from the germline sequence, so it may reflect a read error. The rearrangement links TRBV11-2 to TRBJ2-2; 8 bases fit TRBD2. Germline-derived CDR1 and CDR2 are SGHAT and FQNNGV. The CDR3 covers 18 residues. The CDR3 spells CASSSGPAGATNTGELLF. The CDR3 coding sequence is TGTGCCAGCAGCTCGGGACCAGCGGGAGCCACGAACACCGGGGAGCTGCTTTTT.

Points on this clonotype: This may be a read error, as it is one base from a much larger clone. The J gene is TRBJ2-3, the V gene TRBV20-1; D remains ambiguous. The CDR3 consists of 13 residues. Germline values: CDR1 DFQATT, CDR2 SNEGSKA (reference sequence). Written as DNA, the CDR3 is TGCATTGCTAGACCTACTAGCACAGATACGCAGTATTTT. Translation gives CIARPTSTDTQYF.

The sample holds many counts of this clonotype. CDR3 bases: TGTGCCAGCAGTTTGCAGGGGCGACAGACCCAGTACTTC. Its protein is CASSLQGRQTQYF. The gene calls are TRBV28 and TRBJ2-5; maybe TRBD1 (6 bases). Germline CDR1 MDHEN, CDR2 SYDVKM. The V end was cut by 3 bases, the J end by 6 bases, with 11 bases between. This CDR3 has 13 residues.

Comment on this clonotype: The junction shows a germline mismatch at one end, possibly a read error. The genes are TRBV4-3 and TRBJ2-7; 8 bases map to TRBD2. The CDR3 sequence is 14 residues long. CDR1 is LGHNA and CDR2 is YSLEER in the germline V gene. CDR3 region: CANSRGRGAYEQYF. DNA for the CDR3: TGCGCCAACAGCAGAGGGCGGGGGGCCTACGAGCAGTACTTT.